The T cell receptor (beta chain) under discussion was sequenced for a study of sequential checkpoint blockade in melanoma. In the study overall: First-line arms were nivolumab then ipilimumab, or the reverse, randomized 1:1. Both treatment sequences were followed by maintenance nivolumab.

Specified treatment: randomized to nivolumab then ipilimumab (arm A) or the reverse (arm B). From thawed PBMCs, live CD3+CD8+ cells negative for CD19 and CD56 were sorted. Germline V lookup: CDR1 MGHRA, CDR2 YSYEKL. The CDR3 extends over 17 amino acids. V gave up 0 bases and J gave up 5 bases; unmatched junction bases: 5. Profiling relied on immunoSEQ multiplex PCR, and the TCRdb table lists in-frame clones only, not all of them. The sample has more than 25,000 clones; roughly 80% are singletons. This chain links TRBV4-1 with TRBJ2-1; 12 bases are a match to TRBD1. Material: CD8+ T cells sorted from blood (inferred from file names), obtained from a patient given nivolumab and ipilimumab in sequence. The clonotype comes from a human donor with melanoma. CDR3 sequence: CASSQDPGQGAHNEQFF. The DNA of the CDR3 is TGCGCCAGCAGCCAAGATCCGGGACAGGGGGCTCACAATGAGCAGTTCTTC.